This T cell receptor beta chain was documented in a study of cytomegalovirus exposure and HLA in healthy donors. For the study at large: The roughly 670 first-cohort repertoires shared a platform with the 130 or so validation repertoires, as reported in a later analysis. Study results and caveats: High specificity and sensitivity for cytomegalovirus status were reported for the classifier. In vitro experiments confirmed that three CMV-associated chains were specific for CMV antigens. That first-cohort TCR clusters tended to co-occur in the approximately 120 validation repertoires was found in a later analysis.

With respect to this clone: Its antigen is unidentified.

The protocol was immunoSEQ multiplex PCR, while the TCRdb copy is restricted to in-frame clones and leaves out a portion. Of under 250,000 clones listed, 85% to 95% are singletons. V lost 5 bases, J lost 5 bases, and 11 bases stayed unmatched. Germline CDR1 reads GTSNPN; CDR2 reads SVGIG (reference sequence). This CDR3 is built from 14 residues. The chain carries TRBV30 and TRBJ2-5; 7 bases map to TRBD1. Sample: PBMCs. The sequence was collected from a woman under 30 in good health and CMV-seronegative. Written as DNA, the CDR3 is TGTGCCTGGGTGCGACAGGGAAGGGTGGAGACCCAGTACTTC. The encoded protein is CAWVRQGRVETQYF.